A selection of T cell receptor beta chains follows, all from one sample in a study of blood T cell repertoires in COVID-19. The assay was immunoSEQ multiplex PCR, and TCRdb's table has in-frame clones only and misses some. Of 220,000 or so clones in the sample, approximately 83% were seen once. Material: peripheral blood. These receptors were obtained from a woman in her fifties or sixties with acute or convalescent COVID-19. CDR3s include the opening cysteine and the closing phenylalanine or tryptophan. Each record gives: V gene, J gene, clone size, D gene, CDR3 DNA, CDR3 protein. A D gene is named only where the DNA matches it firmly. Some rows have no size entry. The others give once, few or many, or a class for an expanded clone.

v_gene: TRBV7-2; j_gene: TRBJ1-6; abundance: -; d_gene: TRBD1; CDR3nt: TGTGCCAGCAGCCCATTGACAGGGGACCGGTCACCCCTCCACTTT; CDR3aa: CASSPLTGDRSPLHF
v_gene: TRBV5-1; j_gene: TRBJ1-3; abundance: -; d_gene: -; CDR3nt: TGCGCCAGCAGCTTGGCCGGGGCTGGAAACACCATATATTTT; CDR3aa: CASSLAGAGNTIYF
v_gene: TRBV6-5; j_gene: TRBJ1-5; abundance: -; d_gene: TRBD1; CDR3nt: TGTGCCAGCAGCCCGGCCAGGGGGCATCAGCCCCAGCATTTT; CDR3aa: CASSPARGHQPQHF
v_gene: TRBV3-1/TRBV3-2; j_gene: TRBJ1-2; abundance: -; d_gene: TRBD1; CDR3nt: TGTGCCAGCAGCCAGACAGGGGGCGATGAATATGGCTACACCTTC; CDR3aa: CASSQTGGDEYGYTF
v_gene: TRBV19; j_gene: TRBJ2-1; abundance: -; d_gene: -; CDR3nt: TGTGCCAGTAGTATAACCGGGAACTCCATGAACAATGAGCAGTTCTTC; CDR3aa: CASSITGNSMNNEQFF
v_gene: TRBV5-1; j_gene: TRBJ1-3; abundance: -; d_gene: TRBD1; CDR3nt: TGCGCCAGCAGCTTGGGGGACAGGGGGCCCCACACCATATATTTT; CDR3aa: CASSLGDRGPHTIYF
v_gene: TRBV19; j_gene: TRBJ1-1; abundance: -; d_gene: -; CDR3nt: TGTGCCAGTAGTATAGTGGCAGGGTCTGAAGCTTTCTTT; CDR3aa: CASSIVAGSEAFF
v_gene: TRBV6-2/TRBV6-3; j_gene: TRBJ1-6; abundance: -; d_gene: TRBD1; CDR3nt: TGTGCCAGCAGTTACGGGACAGCTACTTCACCCCTCCACTTT; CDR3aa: CASSYGTATSPLHF
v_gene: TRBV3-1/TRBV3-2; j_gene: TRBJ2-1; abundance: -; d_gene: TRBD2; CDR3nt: TGTGCCAGCAGCCCTAGCGGGGGAGCTAACAATGAGCAGTTCTTC; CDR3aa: CASSPSGGANNEQFF
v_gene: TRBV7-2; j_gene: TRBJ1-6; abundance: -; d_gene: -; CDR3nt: TGTGCCAGCAGCTCCGCAGGGAACTCACCCCTCCACTTT; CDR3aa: CASSSAGNSPLHF
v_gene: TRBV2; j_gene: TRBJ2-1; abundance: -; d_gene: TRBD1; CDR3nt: TGTGCCAGCAGTCCAGACAGGGGTTCCTACAATGAGCAGTTCTTC; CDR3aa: CASSPDRGSYNEQFF
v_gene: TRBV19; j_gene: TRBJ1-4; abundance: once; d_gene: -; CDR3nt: TGTGCCAGTAGGCCTGGGGGAGGGCGCCTGAATGAAAAACTGTTTTTT; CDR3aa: CASRPGGGRLNEKLFF
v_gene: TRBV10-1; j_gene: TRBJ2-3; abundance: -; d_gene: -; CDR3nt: TGCGCCAGCAGCAGGGGACGGGGACGGACAGATACGCAGTATTTT; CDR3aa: CASSRGRGRTDTQYF
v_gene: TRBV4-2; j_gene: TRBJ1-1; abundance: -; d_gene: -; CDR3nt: TGTGCCAGCAGCCACGGACAGACGCTCAGAGCTGAAGCTTTCTTT; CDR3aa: CASSHGQTLRAEAFF
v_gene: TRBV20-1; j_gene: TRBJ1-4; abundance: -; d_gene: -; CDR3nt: TGCAGTGCGACGAGACAGTTAAAACTGTTTTTT; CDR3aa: CSATRQLKLFF
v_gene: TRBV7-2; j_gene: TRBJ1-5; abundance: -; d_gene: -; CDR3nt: TGTGCCAGCAGCTTAGTGACAAGCAATCAGCCCCAGCATTTT; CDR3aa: CASSLVTSNQPQHF
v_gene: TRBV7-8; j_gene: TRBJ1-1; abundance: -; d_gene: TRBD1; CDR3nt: TGTGCCAGCAGCTTAGGGGACAGGGAATTCGCTGAAGCTTTCTTT; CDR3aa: CASSLGDREFAEAFF
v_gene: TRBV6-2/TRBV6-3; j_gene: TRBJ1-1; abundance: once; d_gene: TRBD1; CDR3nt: TGTGCCAGCAGTTACGGGACAGGGTCGTCTGAAGCTTTCTTT; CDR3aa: CASSYGTGSSEAFF
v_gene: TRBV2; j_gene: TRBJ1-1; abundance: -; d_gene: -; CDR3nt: TGTGCCAGCAGTGAAAAGGCCAGGGGCGCAGGGAACACTGAAGCTTTCTTT; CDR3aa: CASSEKARGAGNTEAFF
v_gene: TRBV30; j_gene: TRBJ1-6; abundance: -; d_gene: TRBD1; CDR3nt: TGTGCCTGGAGGGGTGACAGGGATTCACCCCTCCACTTT; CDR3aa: CAWRGDRDSPLHF
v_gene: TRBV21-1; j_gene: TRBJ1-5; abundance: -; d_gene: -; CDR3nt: TGTGCCCCCCCATTTCGGGGGGACCATCAGCCCCAGCATTTT; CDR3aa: CAPPFRGDHQPQHF
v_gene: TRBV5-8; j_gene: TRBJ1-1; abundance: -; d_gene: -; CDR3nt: TGTGCCAGCAGCTTTCCCGACAGAATGAACACTGAAGCTTTCTTT; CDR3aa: CASSFPDRMNTEAFF
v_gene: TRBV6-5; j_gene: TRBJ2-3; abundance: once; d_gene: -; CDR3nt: TGTGCCAGCAGCGGACAGTTAGATACGCAGTATTTT; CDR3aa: CASSGQLDTQYF
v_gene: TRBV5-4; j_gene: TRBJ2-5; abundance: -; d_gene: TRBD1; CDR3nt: TGTGCCAGCAGCCGTTTACAGGGGGCCAGTCTAGAGACCCAGTACTTC; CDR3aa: CASSRLQGASLETQYF
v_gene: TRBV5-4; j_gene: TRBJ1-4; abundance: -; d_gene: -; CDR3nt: TGTGCCAGCAGCCCCGGAGGGATCGGAACTGAAAAACTGTTTTTT; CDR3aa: CASSPGGIGTEKLFF
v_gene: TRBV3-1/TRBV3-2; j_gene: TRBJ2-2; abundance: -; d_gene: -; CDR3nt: TGTGCCAGCAGCCCCTGGGCAGGGACGAACACCGGGGAGCTGTTTTTT; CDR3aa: CASSPWAGTNTGELFF
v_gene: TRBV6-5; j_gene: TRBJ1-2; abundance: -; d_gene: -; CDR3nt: TGTGCCAGCAGTTACTCGTTTAACAGTATCAACTATGGCTACACCTTC; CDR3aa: CASSYSFNSINYGYTF
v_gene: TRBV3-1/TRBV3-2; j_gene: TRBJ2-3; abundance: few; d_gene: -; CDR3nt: TGTGCCAGCAGCCAATCGTCCTCCACAGATACGCAGTATTTT; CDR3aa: CASSQSSSTDTQYF
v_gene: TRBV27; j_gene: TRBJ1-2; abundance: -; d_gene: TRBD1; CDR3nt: TGTGCCAGCAGTCCCTACATCCGCGGACAGGGTTATGCTGGCTACACCTTC; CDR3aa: CASSPYIRGQGYAGYTF
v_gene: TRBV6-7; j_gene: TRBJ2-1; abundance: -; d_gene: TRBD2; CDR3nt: TGTGCCAGCAGGATGGAGGGACTAGCGGGACGCCACTCCTACAATGAGCAGTTCTTC; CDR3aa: CASRMEGLAGRHSYNEQFF
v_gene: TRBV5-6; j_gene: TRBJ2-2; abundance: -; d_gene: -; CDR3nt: TGTGCCAGCAGCTACCCGAGATACAGGGCCGGCACCGGGGAGCTGTTTTTT; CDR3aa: CASSYPRYRAGTGELFF
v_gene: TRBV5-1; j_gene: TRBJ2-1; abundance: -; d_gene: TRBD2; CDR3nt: TGCGCCAGCAGCTATTCTCCCACTAGCGGGGGGCCCAATGAGCAGTTCTTC; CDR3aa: CASSYSPTSGGPNEQFF
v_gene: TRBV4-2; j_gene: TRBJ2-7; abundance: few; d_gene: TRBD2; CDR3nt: TGTGCCAGCAGCCATGTTGGGACTAGCGTCTACGAGCAGTACTTC; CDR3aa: CASSHVGTSVYEQYF
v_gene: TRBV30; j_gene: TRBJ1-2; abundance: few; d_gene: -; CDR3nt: TGTGCCTGGAGTGTACAGGTGGACAGCAGAATGGCGGGCTACACCTTC; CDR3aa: CAWSVQVDSRMAGYTF
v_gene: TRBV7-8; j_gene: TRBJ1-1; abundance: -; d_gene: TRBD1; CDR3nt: TGTGCCAGCAGCCGGGACAGGGGAATGAACACTGAAGCTTTCTTT; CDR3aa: CASSRDRGMNTEAFF
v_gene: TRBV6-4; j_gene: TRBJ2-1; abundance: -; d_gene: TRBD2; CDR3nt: TGTGCCAGCAGTGACTCGATGTTCGGTTCAGGGACTAGCGGGGACAATGAGCAGTTCTTC; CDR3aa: CASSDSMFGSGTSGDNEQFF
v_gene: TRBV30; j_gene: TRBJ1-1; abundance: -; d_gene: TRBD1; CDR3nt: TGTGCCTGGAGTGGAAAGGGGGCGCGAGCTTTCTTT; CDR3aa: CAWSGKGARAFF
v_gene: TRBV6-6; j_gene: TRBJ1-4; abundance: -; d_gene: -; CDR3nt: TGTGCCAGCAGGGCAGATGAAAAACTGTTTTTT; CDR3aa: CASRADEKLFF
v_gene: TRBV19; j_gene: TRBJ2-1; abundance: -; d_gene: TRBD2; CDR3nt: TGTGCCAGTAGTAGAACTAGCGGGAAGAACAATGAGCAGTTCTTC; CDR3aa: CASSRTSGKNNEQFF
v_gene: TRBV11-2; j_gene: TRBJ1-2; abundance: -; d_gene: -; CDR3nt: TGTGCCAGCAGCTTAGGACAGACCGCCGGATATGGCTACACCTTC; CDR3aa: CASSLGQTAGYGYTF
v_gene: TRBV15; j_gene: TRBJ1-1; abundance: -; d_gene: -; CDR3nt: TGTGCCACCAGCAGAGAAACAGGTCCTGTGAACACTGAAGCTTTCTTT; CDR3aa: CATSRETGPVNTEAFF
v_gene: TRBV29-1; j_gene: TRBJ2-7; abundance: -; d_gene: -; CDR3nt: TGCAGCGTTCAAAGGGGCTACGAGCAGTACTTC; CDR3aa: CSVQRGYEQYF
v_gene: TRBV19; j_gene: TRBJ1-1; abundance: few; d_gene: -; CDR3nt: TGTGCCAGTAGTCTTCGGGACACCTTCATGAACACTGAAGCTTTCTTT; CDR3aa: CASSLRDTFMNTEAFF
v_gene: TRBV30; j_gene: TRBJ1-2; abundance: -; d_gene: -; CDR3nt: TGTGCCTGGATGCGGGATCGGCCCTATGGCTACACCTTC; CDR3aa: CAWMRDRPYGYTF
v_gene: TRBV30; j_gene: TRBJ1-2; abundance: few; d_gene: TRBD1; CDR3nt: TGTGCCTGGAGTGTACAGGGGGCCCTTAACTATGGCTACACCTTC; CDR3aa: CAWSVQGALNYGYTF
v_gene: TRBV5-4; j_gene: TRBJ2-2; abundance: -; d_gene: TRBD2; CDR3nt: TGTGCCAGCAGCTTGGTAATCGCGGGGGGGACCGGGGAGCTGTTTTTT; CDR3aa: CASSLVIAGGTGELFF
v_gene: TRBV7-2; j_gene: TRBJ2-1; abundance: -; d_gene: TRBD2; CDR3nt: TGTGCCAGCAGCTTATCGGGGGGGCCCTACAATGAGCAGTTCTTC; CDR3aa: CASSLSGGPYNEQFF
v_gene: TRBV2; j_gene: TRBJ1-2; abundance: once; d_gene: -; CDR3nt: TGTGCCAGCAGTGGGTGGCGGAACTATGGCTACACCTTC; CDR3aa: CASSGWRNYGYTF
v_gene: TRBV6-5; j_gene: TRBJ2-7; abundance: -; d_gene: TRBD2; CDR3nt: TGTGCCAGTAGCGGGGGTGCCCCTACTGAGCAGTACTTC; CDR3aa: CASSGGAPTEQYF
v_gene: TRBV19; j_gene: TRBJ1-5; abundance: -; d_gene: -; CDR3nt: TGTGCCAGTAGTACCGACAGGCGGGTGATTAGCAATCAGCCCCAGCATTTT; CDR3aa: CASSTDRRVISNQPQHF
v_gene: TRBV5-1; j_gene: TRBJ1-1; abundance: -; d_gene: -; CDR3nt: TGCGCCAGCAGCTCCATCGGAGGGGAAAGCACTGAAGCTTTCTTT; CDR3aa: CASSSIGGESTEAFF